The text below deals with one T cell receptor (beta chain). The target antigen is unknown. V shed 4 bases and J 6 bases; nucleotides not matched to a gene: 5. The CDR3 runs to 16 residues. From germline, CDR1 is LGHDT and CDR2 YNNKEL (reference sequence). Assay used: immunoSEQ multiplex PCR; TCRdb lists only in-frame clones, some missing. The table records roughly 42,000 clones, over 85% of them present only once. The data were obtained in a study of tissue T cells after allogeneic stem cell transplantation. Across the study: Enrolled prospectively were adult allogeneic hematopoietic cell transplant recipients whose graft-versus-host disease was steroid-refractory. Pre-transplant PBMCs were recipient-derived, available from 4 or 5 GVHD patients. Study observations and caveats: Across patients, clones rarely overlapped, yet motif clusters were shared tissue-specifically. TCR repertoires tracked anatomic similarity, regardless of disease or transplant status.

The origin of this receptor is a woman aged 40-70 years who later had graft-versus-host disease after an allogeneic stem cell transplant. The chain combines TRBV3-1 (or the pseudogene TRBV3-2) with TRBJ2-1; 14 bases are a match to TRBD2. The sequencing used blood, collected before transplantation. The chain's CDR3 is CASSRRLAGGGNEQFF. The CDR3 nucleotides read TGTGCCAGCAGCCGCCGACTAGCGGGAGGGGGCAATGAGCAGTTCTTC.